Each of the 30 T cell receptor beta chains below was sequenced from the same sample in a study of blood T cell repertoires in COVID-19. Produced via immunoSEQ multiplex PCR; TCRdb's table is partial and in-frame only. Of about 190,000 clones in the sample, 70% to 90% were seen once. The sequencing sample was made of peripheral blood. All receptors come from a woman aged 40 to 49 who had recovered from COVID-19.

This chain's CDR3 is CASSSLRGVGFGNEQFF. In nucleotides, the CDR3 is TGTGCCAGCAGTTCTCTCCGCGGAGTTGGGTTTGGCAATGAGCAGTTCTTC. V gene TRBV25-1 combines with J gene TRBJ2-1; D is unclear. This CDR3 has 17 residues. Germline V gives CDR1 MGHDK, CDR2 SYGVNS. V was clipped by 5 bases and J by 6 bases, with 23 bases between them.

Many counts were recorded for this clone. The same CDR3 also results from other DNA sequences found in this sample. DNA for the CDR3: TGCGCCAGCAGCCAAGACGGAGACAGAGCCTACAATGAGCAGTTCTTC. Its translation is CASSQDGDRAYNEQFF. The J gene is TRBJ2-1, the V gene TRBV4-3, with a weak D call TRBD1 (5 bases). This CDR3 is 16 amino acids long. Germline CDR1 reads LGHNA; CDR2 reads YSLEER. V was trimmed by 0 bases and J by 2 bases, leaving 11 bases between them.

The chain has TRBV5-4 and TRBJ1-1; D gene unclear. Germline V gene data show CDR1 as SGHNT and CDR2 as YYREEE (reference sequence). Trimming removed 4 bases from V and 4 bases from J, with 11 bases in between. The CDR3 sequence is 13 residues long. CDR3 sequence (DNA): TGTGCCAGCAGCCTCGACCCGGGCACTGAAGCTTTCTTT. Its protein is CASSLDPGTEAFF. The full variable domain, completed using reference TRBV5-4 and TRBJ1-1, is ETGVTQSPTHLIKTRGQQVTLRCSSQSGHNTVSWYQQALGQGPQFIFQYYREEENGRGNFPPRFSGLQFPNYSSELNVNALELDDSALYLCASSLDPGTEAFFGQGTRLTVV.

The chain couples TRBV28 to TRBJ1-5; D gene ambiguous. Germline lookup yields CDR1 MDHEN and CDR2 SYDVKM. Trimming removed 6 bases at V and 1 base at J, with 10 bases between. This CDR3 comprises 14 residues. The CDR3 sequence: CASSRQQSNQPQHF. DNA for the CDR3: TGTGCCAGCAGCCGACAACAGAGCAATCAGCCCCAGCATTTT.

This rearrangement joins TRBV28 to TRBJ2-5; 12 bases are shared with TRBD2. The CDR3 consists of 15 residues. The J segment lost 2 bases and the V segment lost 6 bases, leaving 4 bases of the junction unmatched. Germline V gene sequence: CDR1 MDHEN, CDR2 SYDVKM. The CDR3: CASSLAGGPQETQYF. CDR3 DNA: TGTGCCAGCAGCCTAGCGGGAGGGCCACAAGAGACCCAGTACTTC.

The genes are TRBV30 and TRBJ2-6; no clear D. Trimming cost V 3 bases and J 0 bases, with 15 bases left between them. The CDR3 has 17 amino acids. The germline CDR1 and CDR2 sequences are GTSNPN and SVGIG (reference sequence). Here the CDR3 DNA reads TGTGCCTGGAGCCTTCAGGCCCTAAACTCTGGGGCCAACGTCCTGACTTTC. It encodes CAWSLQALNSGANVLTF.

This clone was detected only a few times. The chain joins TRBV7-2 to TRBJ2-1, with 8 bases aligning to TRBD2. Losses at the gene ends were 1 base for V and 9 bases for J; bases not matched to a gene: 5. Germline values: CDR1 SGHTA, CDR2 FQGNSA. There are 14 residues in the CDR3. In DNA, the CDR3 is TGTGCCAGCAGCTTAGATGGCGGGAGGTCTGAGCAGTTCTTC. This sequence encodes CASSLDGGRSEQFF.

This clone was observed a handful of times. This sequence joins TRBV6-5 and TRBJ1-2; a weak D match, TRBD1 (5 bases). V was shortened by 0 bases and J by 1 base, with 9 bases between the two germline ends. The germline V gene encodes CDR1 MNHEY and CDR2 SVGAGI. The CDR3 totals 15 residues. The DNA of the CDR3 is TGTGCCAGCAGTTACTCGTCAGGGATTAACTATGGCTACACCTTC. Amino acid sequence: CASSYSSGINYGYTF.

The genes are TRBV30 and TRBJ2-7; possible D gene TRBD1, 6 bases. The CDR3 runs to 12 residues. The V gene's germline CDR1 is GTSNPN and CDR2 SVGIG (reference sequence). V was pared by 3 bases and J by 3 bases, with 9 bases between. This chain's CDR3 is CAWSGQLYEQYF. CDR3 in DNA: TGTGCCTGGAGCGGACAGCTCTACGAGCAGTACTTC.

The chain carries TRBV29-1 and TRBJ1-2; D perhaps matches TRBD1 (5 bases). The CDR3 loop spans 14 amino acids. CDR1 and CDR2 (germline): SQVTM, ANQGSEA. The ends were cut back, 0 bases at V and 0 bases at J, with 8 bases in the middle. CDR3: CSVEDREANYGYTF. DNA of the CDR3: TGCAGCGTTGAAGACAGGGAAGCTAACTATGGCTACACCTTC.

Only one count was recorded for this clone. The CDR3 DNA reads TGTGCCAGCAGTGTGTTTGGGCGGGATAGCGACACCGGGGAGCTGTTTTTT. Translating it yields CASSVFGRDSDTGELFF. The chain carries TRBV28 and TRBJ2-2; the D gene is possibly TRBD2 (6 bases). The V gene's germline CDR1 is MDHEN and CDR2 SYDVKM. The V and J ends lost 5 bases and 3 bases respectively, with 19 bases between them. The CDR3 extends over 17 amino acids. The full variable domain, rest sourced from reference TRBV28 and TRBJ2-2, is DVKVTQSSRYLVKRTGEKVFLECVQDMDHENMFWYRQDPGLGLRLIYFSYDVKMKEKGDIPEGYSVSREKKERFSLILESASTNQTSMYLCASSVFGRDSDTGELFFGEGSRLTVL.

The V gene is TRBV5-1, the J gene TRBJ1-1, with D maybe TRBD1 (6 bases). Trimming cost V 1 base and J 6 bases, with 10 bases left between them. CDR1 and CDR2 from the germline V gene are SGHRS and YFSETQ. CDR3 length equals 13 residues. The CDR3 loop reads CASSLRGKAEAFF. The CDR3 DNA reads TGCGCCAGCAGCTTGAGGGGGAAGGCTGAAGCTTTCTTT.

As for this clone: Other DNA sequences of this sample code for an identical CDR3. The rearrangement uses TRBV28 and TRBJ2-7; maybe TRBD2 (6 bases). The CDR3 sequence is 12 residues long. V lost 4 bases to trimming and J lost 4 bases, with 8 bases between them. Germline CDR1 MDHEN, CDR2 SYDVKM. The CDR3: CASSSTSYEQYF. The CDR3 coding sequence is TGTGCCAGCAGTTCGACTAGTTACGAGCAGTACTTC.

This chain uses TRBV18 with TRBJ1-2; TRBD1 aligns across 8 bases. Germline CDR1 is KGHSH and CDR2 is LQKENI. The CDR3 contains 14 residues. Trimming removed 6 bases from V and 4 bases from J; junction bases left unmatched: 7. This CDR3 is CASSPTGTGYGYTF. The DNA for the CDR3 is TGTGCCAGCTCGCCAACCGGGACAGGCTATGGCTACACCTTC.

The chain couples TRBV27 to TRBJ2-3, with TRBD2 as a possible D gene (5 bases). Germline CDR1 and CDR2: MNHEY and SMNVEV (reference sequence). This CDR3 spans 15 amino acids. Trimming took off 4 bases at V and 2 bases at J, with 13 bases between the two ends. The CDR3 bases are TGTGCCAGCAGTTCAGGCTTCGGGATCACAGATACGCAGTATTTT. Amino acids: CASSSGFGITDTQYF.

The chain carries TRBV11-2 and TRBJ2-1; 10 bases are shared with TRBD1. This CDR3 region has 16 residues. Germline CDR1 and CDR2: SGHAT and FQNNGV. The ends lost 4 bases at V and 5 bases at J; junction bases unmatched: 8. The CDR3 bases are TGTGCCAGCAGCTCCTGGACCGGGACAGGGGACAATGAGCAGTTCTTC. It is translated as CASSSWTGTGDNEQFF.

Many counts were recorded for this clone. The chain carries TRBV3-1 (or the pseudogene TRBV3-2) and TRBJ2-7; D might be TRBD1 (6 bases). This CDR3 has 12 amino acids. With 6 bases removed from V and 2 bases from J, the gap between germline ends came to 8 bases. CDR1 and CDR2 from the germline V gene are LGHDT and YNNKEL (reference sequence). This CDR3 reads CASSRTAYEQYF. The CDR3 coding sequence is TGTGCCAGCAGTCGGACAGCCTACGAGCAGTACTTC.

V gene TRBV3-1 (or the pseudogene TRBV3-2) combines with J gene TRBJ2-7; D is perhaps TRBD1 (6 bases). This CDR3 region has 15 residues. V shed 4 bases and J shed 4 bases, with 17 bases lying between them. Germline values: CDR1 LGHDT, CDR2 YNNKEL (reference sequence). For the CDR3, the DNA is TGTGCCAGCAGCCCTACAGGGACAAATTGGTACGAGCAGTACTTC. Protein sequence: CASSPTGTNWYEQYF.

The V call is TRBV2, the J call TRBJ2-2, with D maybe TRBD2 (6 bases). CDR1 and CDR2 from the germline V gene are SNHLY and FYNNEI. The ends were cut back, 8 bases at V and 1 base at J, with 14 bases in the middle. The CDR3 has 15 amino acids. The CDR3 loop reads CASASGLLNTGELFF. The CDR3 DNA reads as TGTGCCAGCGCCTCCGGACTATTGAACACCGGGGAGCTGTTTTTT.

The rearrangement uses TRBV19 and TRBJ1-2; D gene unclear. This CDR3 is 15 amino acids long. CDR1 and CDR2 from the germline V gene are LNHDA and SQIVND (reference sequence). V was cut by 4 bases and J by 2 bases, with 14 bases left in between. In DNA form, the CDR3 reads TGTGCCAGTAGTAGCGCCGGGAGACTGAACTATGGCTACACCTTC. It specifies CASSSAGRLNYGYTF.

The chain uses TRBV4-1 and TRBJ2-7; 7 bases agree with TRBD1. The germline V gene has CDR1 MGHRA and CDR2 YSYEKL. V was pared by 1 base and J by 3 bases, with 6 bases of the junction left unmatched. The CDR3 consists of 15 residues. The CDR3 DNA follows: TGCGCCAGCAGCCAAGGGCGCCAGGGGGACTACGAGCAGTACTTC. The encoded protein is CASSQGRQGDYEQYF.

This rearrangement joins TRBV3-1 (or the pseudogene TRBV3-2) to TRBJ2-1; 12 bases are a match to TRBD2. The ends lost 0 bases at V and 4 bases at J; junction bases unmatched: 4. This CDR3 contains 17 residues. Germline V lookup: CDR1 LGHDT, CDR2 YNNKEL (reference sequence). The CDR3 DNA follows: TGTGCCAGCAGCCAAGATCTGACTAGCGGGGGTTACAATGAGCAGTTCTTC. As protein: CASSQDLTSGGYNEQFF.

The CDR3 here is CASSVAGGGELFF. The DNA for the CDR3 is TGTGCCAGCAGCGTAGCCGGGGGCGGGGAGCTGTTTTTT. V gene TRBV9 combines with J gene TRBJ2-2; D is possibly TRBD2 (6 bases). The CDR3 covers 13 residues. CDR1 and CDR2 from the germline V gene are SGDLS and YYNGEE. V lost 0 bases to trimming and J lost 7 bases, with 7 bases between them. Using reference TRBV9 and TRBJ2-2 for the parts outside the CDR3, the full variable domain is DSGVTQTPKHLITATGQRVTLRCSPRSGDLSVYWYQQSLDQGLQFLIQYYNGEERAKGNILERFSAQQFPDLHSELNLSSLELGDSALYFCASSVAGGGELFFGEGSRLTVL.

The rearrangement links TRBV27 to TRBJ2-7, with 8 nucleotides matching TRBD2. The CDR3 extends over 15 amino acids. Trimming removed 5 bases from V and 2 bases from J; junction bases left unmatched: 8. Looked up from germline, CDR1 is MNHEY and CDR2 is SMNVEV (reference sequence). The CDR3 DNA is TGTGCCAGCAGTACTCAAGCGGGAGCAGCCTACGAGCAGTACTTC. Protein sequence: CASSTQAGAAYEQYF.

The CDR3 loop reads CASSPPGTGGSHGELFF. Written as DNA, the CDR3 is TGTGCCAGCTCACCACCGGGTACAGGGGGATCCCACGGGGAGCTGTTTTTT. The chain couples TRBV18 to TRBJ2-2; 8 bases match TRBD1. CDR1 is KGHSH, CDR2 LQKENI, per germline. The V segment lost 0 bases and the J segment 7 bases; nucleotides outside the gene matches: 10. The CDR3 totals 17 residues.

The chain couples TRBV25-1 to TRBJ2-1, with TRBD2 matching over 10 bases. J was trimmed by 4 bases and V by 8 bases; bases with no gene match: 5. This CDR3 is 14 amino acids long. Germline lookup yields CDR1 MGHDK and CDR2 SYGVNS. CDR3 amino acids: CASSGLAVYNEQFF. CDR3 in DNA: TGTGCCAGCTCCGGACTAGCGGTGTACAATGAGCAGTTCTTC.

The V gene is TRBV5-1, the J gene TRBJ2-1; 10 bases fit TRBD1. V lost 1 base, J lost 8 bases, and 12 bases stayed unmatched. Germline values: CDR1 SGHRS, CDR2 YFSETQ. The CDR3 loop spans 17 amino acids. The CDR3 DNA follows: TGCGCCAGCAGCTTGCAAACGACAGGGGGCATGTGGGATGAGCAGTTCTTC. This translates into CASSLQTTGGMWDEQFF.

This rearrangement joins TRBV7-9 to TRBJ2-1; TRBD1 aligns across 7 bases. This CDR3 is 18 amino acids long. Germline V CDR1 and CDR2: SEHNR, FQNEAQ (reference sequence). With V trimmed by 5 bases and J by 5 bases, 18 bases remained unmatched. CDR3 in amino acids: CASSVNLKTGPNHNEQFF. The CDR3 DNA is TGTGCCAGCAGCGTTAATCTTAAGACAGGGCCAAATCACAATGAGCAGTTCTTC.

The genes are TRBV3-1 (or the pseudogene TRBV3-2) and TRBJ2-2; tentative D call: TRBD1 (6 bases). The CDR3 is made up of 18 amino acids. The germline gives CDR1 LGHDT, CDR2 YNNKEL (reference sequence). V dropped 1 base and J dropped 1 base, with 16 bases sitting between them. CDR3: CASSQGLLVTGNTGELFF. In nucleotides, the CDR3 is TGTGCCAGCAGCCAAGGGCTTTTAGTGACAGGGAACACCGGGGAGCTGTTTTTT.

This sequence joins TRBV7-9 and TRBJ1-1, with D unresolved. Germline loops: CDR1 SEHNR, CDR2 FQNEAQ (reference sequence). V gave up 2 bases and J gave up 3 bases, with 4 bases separating them. This CDR3 has 12 amino acids. DNA for the CDR3: TGTGCCAGCAGCTTAAGCGACACTGAAGCTTTCTTT. This encodes CASSLSDTEAFF.